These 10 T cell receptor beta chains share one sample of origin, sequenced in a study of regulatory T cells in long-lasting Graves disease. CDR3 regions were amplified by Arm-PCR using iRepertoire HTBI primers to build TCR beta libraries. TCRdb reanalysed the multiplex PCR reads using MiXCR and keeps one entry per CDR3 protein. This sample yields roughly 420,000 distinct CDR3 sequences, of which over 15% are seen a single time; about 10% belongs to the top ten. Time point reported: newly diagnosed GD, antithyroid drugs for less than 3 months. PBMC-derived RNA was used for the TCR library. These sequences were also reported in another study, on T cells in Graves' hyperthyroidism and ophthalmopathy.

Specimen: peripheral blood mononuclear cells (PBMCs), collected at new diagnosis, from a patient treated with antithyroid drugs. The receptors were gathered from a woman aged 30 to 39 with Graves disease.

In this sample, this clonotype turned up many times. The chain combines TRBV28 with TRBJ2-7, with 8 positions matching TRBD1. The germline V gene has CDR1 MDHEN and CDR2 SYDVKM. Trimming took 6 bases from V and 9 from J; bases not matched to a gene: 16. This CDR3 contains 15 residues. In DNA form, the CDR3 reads TGTGCCAGCAGCTTCAGGACAGGGTCAATATCACGGCAGTACTTC. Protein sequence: CASSFRTGSISRQYF.

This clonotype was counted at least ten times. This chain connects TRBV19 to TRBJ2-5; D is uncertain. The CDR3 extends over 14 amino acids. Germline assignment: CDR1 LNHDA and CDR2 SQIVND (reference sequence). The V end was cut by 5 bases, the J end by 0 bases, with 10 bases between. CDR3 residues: CASSDEWNQETQYF. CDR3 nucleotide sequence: TGTGCCAGTAGTGACGAGTGGAACCAAGAGACCCAGTACTTC. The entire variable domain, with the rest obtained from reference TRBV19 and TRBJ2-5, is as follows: DGGITQSPKYLFRKEGQNVTLSCEQNLNHDAMYWYRQDPGQGLRLIYYSQIVNDFQKGDIAEGYSVSREKKESFPLTVTSAQKNPTAFYLCASSDEWNQETQYFGPGTRLLVL.

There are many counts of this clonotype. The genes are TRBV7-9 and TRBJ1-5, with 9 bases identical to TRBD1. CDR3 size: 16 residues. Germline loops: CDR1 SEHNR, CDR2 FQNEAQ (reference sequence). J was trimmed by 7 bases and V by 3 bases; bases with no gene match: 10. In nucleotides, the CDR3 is TGTGCCAGCAGCTTGACAGCCGGGACAGGGACCCAGCCCCAGCATTTT. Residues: CASSLTAGTGTQPQHF.

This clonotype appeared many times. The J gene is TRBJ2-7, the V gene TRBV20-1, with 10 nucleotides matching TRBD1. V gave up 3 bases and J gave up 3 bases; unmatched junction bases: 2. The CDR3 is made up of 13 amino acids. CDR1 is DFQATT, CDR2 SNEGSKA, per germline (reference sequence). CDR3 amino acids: CSARGQGIYEQYF. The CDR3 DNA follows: TGCAGTGCTAGGGGACAGGGGATCTACGAGCAGTACTTC.

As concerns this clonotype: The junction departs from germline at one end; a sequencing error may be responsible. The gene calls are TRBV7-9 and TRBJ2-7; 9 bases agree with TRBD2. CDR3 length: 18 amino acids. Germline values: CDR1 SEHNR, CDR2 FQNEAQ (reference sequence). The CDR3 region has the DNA TGTGCCAGCAGTTTAGTAGCGGGAGAAACCAGAAGGTCCTACGAGCAGTACTTC. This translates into CASSLVAGETRRSYEQYF.

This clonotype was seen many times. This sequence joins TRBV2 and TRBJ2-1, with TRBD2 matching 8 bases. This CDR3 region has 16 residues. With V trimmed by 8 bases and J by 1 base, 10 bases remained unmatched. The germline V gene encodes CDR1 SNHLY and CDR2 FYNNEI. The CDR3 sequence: CASGGSGRGSYNEQFF. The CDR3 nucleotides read TGTGCCAGCGGGGGGAGCGGGAGAGGGTCCTACAATGAGCAGTTCTTC.

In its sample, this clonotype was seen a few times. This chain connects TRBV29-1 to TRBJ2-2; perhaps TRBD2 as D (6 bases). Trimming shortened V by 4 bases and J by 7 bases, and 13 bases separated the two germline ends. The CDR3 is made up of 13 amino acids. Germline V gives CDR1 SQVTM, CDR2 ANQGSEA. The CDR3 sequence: CSVAVGGNGELFF. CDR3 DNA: TGCAGCGTTGCGGTGGGGGGTAACGGGGAGCTGTTTTTT.

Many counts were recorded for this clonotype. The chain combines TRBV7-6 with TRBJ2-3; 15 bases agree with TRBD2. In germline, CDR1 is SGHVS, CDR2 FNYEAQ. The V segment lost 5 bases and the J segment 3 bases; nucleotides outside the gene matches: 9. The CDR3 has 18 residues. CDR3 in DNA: TGTGCCAGCAGCCCCCCGCGCGGACTAGCGGGAGGGACAGATACGCAGTATTTT. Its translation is CASSPPRGLAGGTDTQYF.

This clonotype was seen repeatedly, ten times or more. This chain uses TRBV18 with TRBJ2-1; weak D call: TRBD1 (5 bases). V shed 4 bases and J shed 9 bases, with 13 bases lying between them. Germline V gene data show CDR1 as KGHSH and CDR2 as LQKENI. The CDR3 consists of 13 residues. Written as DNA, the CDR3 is TGTGCCAGCTCACTAACCAGGGCTTTTGAGCAGTTCTTC. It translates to CASSLTRAFEQFF.

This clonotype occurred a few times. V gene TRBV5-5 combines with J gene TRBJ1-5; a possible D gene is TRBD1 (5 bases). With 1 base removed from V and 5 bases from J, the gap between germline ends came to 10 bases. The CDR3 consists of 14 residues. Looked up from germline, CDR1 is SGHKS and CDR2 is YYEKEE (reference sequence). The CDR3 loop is CASSLRVRDQPQHF. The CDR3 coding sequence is TGTGCCAGCAGCTTGCGGGTCAGGGATCAGCCCCAGCATTTT.